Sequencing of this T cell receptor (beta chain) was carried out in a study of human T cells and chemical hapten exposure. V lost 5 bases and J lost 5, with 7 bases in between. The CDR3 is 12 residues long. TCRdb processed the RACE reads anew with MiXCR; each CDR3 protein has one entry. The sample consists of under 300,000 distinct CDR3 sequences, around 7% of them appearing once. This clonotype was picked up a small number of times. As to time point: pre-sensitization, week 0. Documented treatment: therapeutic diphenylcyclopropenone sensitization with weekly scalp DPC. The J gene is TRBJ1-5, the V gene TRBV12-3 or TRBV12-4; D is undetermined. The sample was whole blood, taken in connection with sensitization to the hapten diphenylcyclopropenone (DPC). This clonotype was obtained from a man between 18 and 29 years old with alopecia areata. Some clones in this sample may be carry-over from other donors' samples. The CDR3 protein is CASSRRDQPQHF. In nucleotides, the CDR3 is TGTGCCAGCAGTAGGAGAGATCAGCCCCAGCATTTT.